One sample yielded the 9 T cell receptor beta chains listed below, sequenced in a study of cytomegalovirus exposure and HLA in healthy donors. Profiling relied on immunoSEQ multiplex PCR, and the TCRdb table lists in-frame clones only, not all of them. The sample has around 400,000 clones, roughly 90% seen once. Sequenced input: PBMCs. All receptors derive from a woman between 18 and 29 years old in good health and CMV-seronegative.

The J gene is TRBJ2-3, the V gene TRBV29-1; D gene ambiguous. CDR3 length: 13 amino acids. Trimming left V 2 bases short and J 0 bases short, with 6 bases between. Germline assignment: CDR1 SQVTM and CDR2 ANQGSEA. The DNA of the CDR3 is TGCAGCGTTGAATTTACAAGCACAGATACGCAGTATTTT. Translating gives CSVEFTSTDTQYF.

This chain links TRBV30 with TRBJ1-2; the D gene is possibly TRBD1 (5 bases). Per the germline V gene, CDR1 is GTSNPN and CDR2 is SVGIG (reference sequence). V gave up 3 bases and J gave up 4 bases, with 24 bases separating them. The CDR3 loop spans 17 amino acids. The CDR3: CAWRGVRDSATPYGYTF. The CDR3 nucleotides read TGTGCCTGGAGAGGGGTGCGGGACTCAGCCACCCCCTATGGCTACACCTTC.

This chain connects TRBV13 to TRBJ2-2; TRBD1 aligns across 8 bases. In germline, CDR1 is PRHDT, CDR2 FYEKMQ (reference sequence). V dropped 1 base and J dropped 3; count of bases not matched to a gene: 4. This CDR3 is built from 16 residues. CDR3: CASSLVGQGYTGELFF. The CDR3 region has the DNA TGTGCCAGCAGCTTAGTAGGACAGGGTTACACCGGGGAGCTGTTTTTT.

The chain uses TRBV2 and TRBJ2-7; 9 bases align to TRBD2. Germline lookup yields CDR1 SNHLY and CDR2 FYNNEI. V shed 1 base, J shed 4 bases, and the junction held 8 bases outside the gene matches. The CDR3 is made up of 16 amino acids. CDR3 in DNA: TGTGCCAGCAGTGAAGGTGGCGGGAGGGCCGGGTACGAGCAGTACTTC. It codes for CASSEGGGRAGYEQYF.

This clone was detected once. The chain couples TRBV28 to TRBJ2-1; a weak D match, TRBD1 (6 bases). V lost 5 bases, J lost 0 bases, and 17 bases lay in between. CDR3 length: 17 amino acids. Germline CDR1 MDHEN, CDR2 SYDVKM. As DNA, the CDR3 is TGTGCCAGCAGTCCCCTGGGACAAGCTTCCTCCTACAATGAGCAGTTCTTC. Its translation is CASSPLGQASSYNEQFF.

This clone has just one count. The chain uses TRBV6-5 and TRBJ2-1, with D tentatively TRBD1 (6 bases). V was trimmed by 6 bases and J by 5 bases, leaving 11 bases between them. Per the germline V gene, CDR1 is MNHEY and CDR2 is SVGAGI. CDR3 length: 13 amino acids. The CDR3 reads CASSHRENNEQFF. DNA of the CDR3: TGTGCCAGCAGCCACAGGGAGAACAATGAGCAGTTCTTC.

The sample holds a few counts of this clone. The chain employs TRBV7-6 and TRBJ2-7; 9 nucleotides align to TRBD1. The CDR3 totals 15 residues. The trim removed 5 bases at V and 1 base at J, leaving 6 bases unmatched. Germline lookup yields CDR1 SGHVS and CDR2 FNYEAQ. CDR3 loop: CASSPRGTGSYEQYF. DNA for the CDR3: TGTGCCAGCAGCCCGAGGGGGACAGGGTCCTACGAGCAGTACTTC.

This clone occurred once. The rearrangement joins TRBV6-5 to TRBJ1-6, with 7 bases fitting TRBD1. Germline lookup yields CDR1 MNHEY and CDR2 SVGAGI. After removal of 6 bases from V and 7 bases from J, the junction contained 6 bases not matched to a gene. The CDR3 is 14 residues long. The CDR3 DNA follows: TGTGCCAGCAGAGCCGGGACAGCCAATTCACCCCTCCACTTT. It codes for CASRAGTANSPLHF.

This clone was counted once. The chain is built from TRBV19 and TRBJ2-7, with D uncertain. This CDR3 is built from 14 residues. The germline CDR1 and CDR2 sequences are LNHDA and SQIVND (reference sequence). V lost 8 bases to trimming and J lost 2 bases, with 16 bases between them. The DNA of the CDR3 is TGTGCCAGTGAGAACAGAGACCTTCCCTACGAGCAGTACTTC. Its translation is CASENRDLPYEQYF.